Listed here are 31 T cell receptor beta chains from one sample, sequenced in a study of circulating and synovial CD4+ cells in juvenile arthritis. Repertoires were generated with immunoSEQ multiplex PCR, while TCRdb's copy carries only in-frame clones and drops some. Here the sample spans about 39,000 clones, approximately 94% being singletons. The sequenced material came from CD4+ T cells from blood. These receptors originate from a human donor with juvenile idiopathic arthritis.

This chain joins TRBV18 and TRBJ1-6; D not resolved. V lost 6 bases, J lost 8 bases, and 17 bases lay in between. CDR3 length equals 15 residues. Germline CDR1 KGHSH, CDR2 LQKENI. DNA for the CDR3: TGTGCCAGCTCTCCAGACTGGCGGATCGATTCACCCCTCCACTTT. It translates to CASSPDWRIDSPLHF.

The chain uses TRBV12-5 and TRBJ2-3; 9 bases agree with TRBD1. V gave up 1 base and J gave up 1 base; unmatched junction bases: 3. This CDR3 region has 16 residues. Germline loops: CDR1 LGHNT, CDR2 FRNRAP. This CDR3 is CASGLGRDRGTDTQYF. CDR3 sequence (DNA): TGTGCTAGTGGTTTGGGCCGGGACAGGGGCACAGATACGCAGTATTTT.

DNA for the CDR3: TGTGCCAGCAGTGAAACGGGGAGAATGAACACTGAAGCTTTCTTT. Protein: CASSETGRMNTEAFF. V is TRBV2 and J is TRBJ1-1, with unresolved D. The V end lost 2 bases, the J end lost 0 bases, and 10 bases lay between the germline ends. CDR1 is SNHLY and CDR2 is FYNNEI in the germline V gene. The CDR3 has 15 amino acids. Full variable domain (outside the CDR3, taken from reference TRBV2 and TRBJ1-1): EPEVTQTPSHQVTQMGQEVILRCVPISNHLYFYWYRQILGQKVEFLVSFYNNEISEKSEIFDDQFSVERPDGSNFTLKIRSTKLEDSAMYFCASSETGRMNTEAFFGQGTRLTVV.

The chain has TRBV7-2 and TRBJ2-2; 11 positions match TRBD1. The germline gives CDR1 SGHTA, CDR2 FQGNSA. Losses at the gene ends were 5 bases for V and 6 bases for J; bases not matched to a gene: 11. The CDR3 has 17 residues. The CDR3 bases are TGTGCCAGCAGCCCAATCGGACAGGGGGCTCGGGCCGGGGAGCTGTTTTTT. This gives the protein CASSPIGQGARAGELFF. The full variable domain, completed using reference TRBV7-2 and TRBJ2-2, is GAGVSQSPSNKVTEKGKDVELRCDPISGHTALYWYRQSLGQGLEFLIYFQGNSAPDKSGLPSDRFSAERTGGSVSTLTIQRTQQEDSAVYLCASSPIGQGARAGELFFGEGSRLTVL.

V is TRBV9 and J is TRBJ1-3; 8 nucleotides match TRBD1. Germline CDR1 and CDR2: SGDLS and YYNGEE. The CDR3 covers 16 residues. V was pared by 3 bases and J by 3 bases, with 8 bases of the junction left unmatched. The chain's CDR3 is CASSAARGQVGNTIYF. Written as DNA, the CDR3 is TGTGCCAGCAGCGCCGCCAGGGGGCAAGTTGGAAACACCATATATTTT.

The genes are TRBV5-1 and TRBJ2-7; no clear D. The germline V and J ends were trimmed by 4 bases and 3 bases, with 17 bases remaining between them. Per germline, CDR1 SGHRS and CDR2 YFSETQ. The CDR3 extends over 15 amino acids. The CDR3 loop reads CASSADPRNLYEQYF. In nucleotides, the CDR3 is TGCGCCAGCAGCGCCGACCCCAGGAACCTCTACGAGCAGTACTTC. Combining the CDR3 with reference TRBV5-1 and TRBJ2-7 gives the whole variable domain KAGVTQTPRYLIKTRGQQVTLSCSPISGHRSVSWYQQTPGQGLQFLFEYFSETQRNKGNFPGRFSGRQFSNSRSEMNVSTLELGDSALYLCASSADPRNLYEQYFGPGTRLTVT.

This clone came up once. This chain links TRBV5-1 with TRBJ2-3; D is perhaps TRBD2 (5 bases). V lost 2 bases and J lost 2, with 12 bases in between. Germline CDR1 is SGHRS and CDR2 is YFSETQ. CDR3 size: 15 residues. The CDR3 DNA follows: TGCGCCAGCAGCTTAGGTCAGCGGCCCACAGATACGCAGTATTTT. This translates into CASSLGQRPTDTQYF.

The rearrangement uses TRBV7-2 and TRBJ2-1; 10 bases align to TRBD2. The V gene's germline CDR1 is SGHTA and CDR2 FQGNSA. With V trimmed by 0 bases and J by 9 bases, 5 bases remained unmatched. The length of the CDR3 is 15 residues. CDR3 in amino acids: CASSLASGGAGEQFF. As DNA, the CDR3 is TGTGCCAGCAGCTTAGCGAGCGGGGGGGCTGGTGAGCAGTTCTTC.

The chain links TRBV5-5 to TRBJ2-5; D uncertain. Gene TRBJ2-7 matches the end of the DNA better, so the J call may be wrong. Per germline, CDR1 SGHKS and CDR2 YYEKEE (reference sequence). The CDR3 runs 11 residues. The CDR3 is CASSLMSEQYF. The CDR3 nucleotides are TGTGCCAGCAGCTTGATGAGCGAGCAGTACTTC.

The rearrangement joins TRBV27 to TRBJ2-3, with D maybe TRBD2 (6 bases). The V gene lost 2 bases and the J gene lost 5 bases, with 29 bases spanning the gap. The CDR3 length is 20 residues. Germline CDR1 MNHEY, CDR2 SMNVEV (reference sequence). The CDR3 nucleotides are TGTGCCAGCAGTTTAACGAGACAGCGAAACCCGGGAGTATCACGAGATACGCAGTATTTT. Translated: CASSLTRQRNPGVSRDTQYF.

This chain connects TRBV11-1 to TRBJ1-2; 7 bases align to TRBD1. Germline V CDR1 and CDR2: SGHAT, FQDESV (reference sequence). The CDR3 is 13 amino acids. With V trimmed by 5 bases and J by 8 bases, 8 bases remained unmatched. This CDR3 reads CASSHEGAGGYTF. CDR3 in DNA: TGTGCCAGCAGCCACGAGGGGGCGGGAGGCTACACCTTC.

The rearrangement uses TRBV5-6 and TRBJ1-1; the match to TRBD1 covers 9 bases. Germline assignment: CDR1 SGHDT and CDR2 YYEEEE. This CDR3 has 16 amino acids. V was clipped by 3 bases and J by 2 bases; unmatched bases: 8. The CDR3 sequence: CASSYNRGLSNTEAFF. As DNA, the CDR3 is TGTGCCAGCAGCTATAACAGGGGGCTGTCCAACACTGAAGCTTTCTTT.

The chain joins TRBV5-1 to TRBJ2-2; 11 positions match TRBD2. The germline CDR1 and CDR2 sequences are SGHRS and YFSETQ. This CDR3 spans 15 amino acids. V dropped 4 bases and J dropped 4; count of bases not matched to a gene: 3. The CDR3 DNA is TGCGCCAGCAGCCCCGGACTAGCGGGCACCGGGGAGCTGTTTTTT. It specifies CASSPGLAGTGELFF.

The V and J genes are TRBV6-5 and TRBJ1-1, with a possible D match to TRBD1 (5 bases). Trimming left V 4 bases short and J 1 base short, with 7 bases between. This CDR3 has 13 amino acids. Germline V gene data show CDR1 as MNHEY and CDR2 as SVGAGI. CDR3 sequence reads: CASSSQGNTEAFF. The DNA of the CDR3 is TGTGCCAGCAGTTCCCAGGGGAACACTGAAGCTTTCTTT.

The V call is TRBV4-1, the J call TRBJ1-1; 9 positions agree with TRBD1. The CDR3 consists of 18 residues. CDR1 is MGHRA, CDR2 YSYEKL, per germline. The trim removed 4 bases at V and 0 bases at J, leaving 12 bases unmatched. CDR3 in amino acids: CASSRGQGPLEMNTEAFF. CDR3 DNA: TGCGCCAGCAGCCGAGGACAGGGGCCTCTTGAGATGAACACTGAAGCTTTCTTT.

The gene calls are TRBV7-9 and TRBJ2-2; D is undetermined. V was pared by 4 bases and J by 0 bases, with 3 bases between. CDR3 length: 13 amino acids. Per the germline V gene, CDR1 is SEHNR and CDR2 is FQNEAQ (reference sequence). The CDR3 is CASSSANTGELFF. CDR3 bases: TGTGCCAGCAGCTCCGCGAACACCGGGGAGCTGTTTTTT. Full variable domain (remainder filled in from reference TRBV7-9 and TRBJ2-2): DTGVSQNPRHKITKRGQNVTFRCDPISEHNRLYWYRQTLGQGPEFLTYFQNEAQLEKSRLLSDRFSAERPKGSFSTLEIQRTEQGDSAMYLCASSSANTGELFFGEGSRLTVL.

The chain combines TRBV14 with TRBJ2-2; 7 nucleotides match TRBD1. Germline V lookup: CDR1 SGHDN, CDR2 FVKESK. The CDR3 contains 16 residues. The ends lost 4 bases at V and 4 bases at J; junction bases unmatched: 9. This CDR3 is CASSPWTGSSTGELFF. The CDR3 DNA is TGTGCCAGCAGCCCGTGGACAGGCAGCAGCACCGGGGAGCTGTTTTTT.

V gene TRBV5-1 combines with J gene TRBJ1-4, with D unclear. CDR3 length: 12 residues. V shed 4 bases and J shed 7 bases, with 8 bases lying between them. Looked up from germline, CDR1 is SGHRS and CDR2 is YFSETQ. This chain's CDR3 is CASSREGEKLFF. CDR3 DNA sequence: TGCGCCAGCAGCCGGGAGGGTGAAAAACTGTTTTTT.

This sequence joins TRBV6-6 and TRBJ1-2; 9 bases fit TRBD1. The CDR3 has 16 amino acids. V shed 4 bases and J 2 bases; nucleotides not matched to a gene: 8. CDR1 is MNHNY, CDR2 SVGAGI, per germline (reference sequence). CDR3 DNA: TGTGCCAGCAGTTCCACCGCGGGACAGGGAAACTATGGCTACACCTTC. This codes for CASSSTAGQGNYGYTF.

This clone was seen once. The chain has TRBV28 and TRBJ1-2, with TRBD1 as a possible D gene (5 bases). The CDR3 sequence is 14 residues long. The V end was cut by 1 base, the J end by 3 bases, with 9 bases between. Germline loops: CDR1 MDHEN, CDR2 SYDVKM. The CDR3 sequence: CASSLFREDYGYTF. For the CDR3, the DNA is TGTGCCAGCAGTTTATTCAGGGAGGACTATGGCTACACCTTC.

In DNA form, the CDR3 reads TGTGCCAGCAGCCAAGATCCAGCGGGGGTTAGCACAGATACGCAGTATTTT. This sequence encodes CASSQDPAGVSTDTQYF. V gene TRBV14 combines with J gene TRBJ2-3; TRBD2 matches at 8 bases. CDR1 and CDR2 from the germline V gene are SGHDN and FVKESK. There are 17 residues in the CDR3. The J segment lost 0 bases and the V segment lost 0 bases, leaving 5 bases of the junction unmatched. The full variable domain, in which reference TRBV14 and TRBJ2-3 provide the parts outside the CDR3, is EAGVTQFPSHSVIEKGQTVTLRCDPISGHDNLYWYRRVMGKEIKFLLHFVKESKQDESGMPNNRFLAERTGGTYSTLKVQPAELEDSGVYFCASSQDPAGVSTDTQYFGPGTRLTVL.

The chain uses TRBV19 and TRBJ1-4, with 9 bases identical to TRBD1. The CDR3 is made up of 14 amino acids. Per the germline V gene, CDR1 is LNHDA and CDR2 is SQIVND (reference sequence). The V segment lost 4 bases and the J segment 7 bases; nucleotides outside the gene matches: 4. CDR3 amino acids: CASSTQGASEKLFF. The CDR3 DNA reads TGTGCCAGTAGTACACAGGGGGCAAGTGAAAAACTGTTTTTT. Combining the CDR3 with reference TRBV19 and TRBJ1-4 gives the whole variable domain DGGITQSPKYLFRKEGQNVTLSCEQNLNHDAMYWYRQDPGQGLRLIYYSQIVNDFQKGDIAEGYSVSREKKESFPLTVTSAQKNPTAFYLCASSTQGASEKLFFGSGTQLSVL.

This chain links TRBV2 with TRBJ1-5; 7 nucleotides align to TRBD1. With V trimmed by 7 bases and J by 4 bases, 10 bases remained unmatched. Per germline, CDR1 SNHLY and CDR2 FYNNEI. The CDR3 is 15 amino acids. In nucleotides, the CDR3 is TGTGCCAGCAACACAGGGGAATGGGCTAATCAGCCCCAGCATTTT. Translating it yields CASNTGEWANQPQHF.

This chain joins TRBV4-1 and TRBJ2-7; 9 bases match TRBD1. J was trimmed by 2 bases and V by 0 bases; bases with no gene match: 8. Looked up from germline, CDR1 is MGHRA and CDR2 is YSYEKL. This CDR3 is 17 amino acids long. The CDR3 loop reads CASSQDFKGQGTYEQYF. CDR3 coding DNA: TGCGCCAGCAGCCAAGATTTTAAGGGACAGGGAACCTACGAGCAGTACTTC.

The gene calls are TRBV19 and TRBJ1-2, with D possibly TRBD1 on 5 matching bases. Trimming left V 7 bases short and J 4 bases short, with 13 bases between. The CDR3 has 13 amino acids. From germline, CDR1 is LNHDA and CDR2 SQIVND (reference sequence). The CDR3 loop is CASTSPGGYGYTF. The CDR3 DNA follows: TGTGCCAGTACCTCCCCCGGGGGCTATGGCTACACCTTC.

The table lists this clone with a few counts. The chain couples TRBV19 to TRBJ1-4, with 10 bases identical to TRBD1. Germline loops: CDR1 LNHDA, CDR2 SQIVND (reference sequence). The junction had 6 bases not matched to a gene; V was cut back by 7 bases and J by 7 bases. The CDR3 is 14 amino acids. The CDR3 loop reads CASTRDRGGEKLFF. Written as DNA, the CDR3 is TGTGCCAGTACCCGGGACAGGGGAGGTGAAAAACTGTTTTTT.

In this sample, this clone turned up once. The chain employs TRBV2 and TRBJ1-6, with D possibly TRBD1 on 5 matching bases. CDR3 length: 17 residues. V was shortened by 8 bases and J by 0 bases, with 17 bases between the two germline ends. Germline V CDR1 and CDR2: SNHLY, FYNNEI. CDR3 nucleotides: TGTGCCAGCGGGGGGGATATGGGAAGCTCCTATAATTCACCCCTCCACTTT. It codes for CASGGDMGSSYNSPLHF.

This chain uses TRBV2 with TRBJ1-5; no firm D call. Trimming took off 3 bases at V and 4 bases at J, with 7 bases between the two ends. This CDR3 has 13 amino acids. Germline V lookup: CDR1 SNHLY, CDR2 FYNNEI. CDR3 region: CASSDQANQPQHF. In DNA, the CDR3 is TGTGCCAGCAGTGATCAGGCTAATCAGCCCCAGCATTTT.

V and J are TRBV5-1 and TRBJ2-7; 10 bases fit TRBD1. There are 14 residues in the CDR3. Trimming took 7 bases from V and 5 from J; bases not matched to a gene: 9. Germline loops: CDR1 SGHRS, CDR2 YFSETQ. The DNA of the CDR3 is TGCGCCAGCGCCCCGGACAGGGGGATCAACGAGCAGTACTTC. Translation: CASAPDRGINEQYF.

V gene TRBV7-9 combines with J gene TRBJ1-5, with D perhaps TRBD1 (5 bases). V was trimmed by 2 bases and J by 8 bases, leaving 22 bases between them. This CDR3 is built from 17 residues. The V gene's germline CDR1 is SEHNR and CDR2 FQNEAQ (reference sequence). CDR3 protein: CASSLLKGRVGWKPQHF. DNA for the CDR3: TGTGCCAGCAGCTTATTGAAGGGGCGCGTGGGTTGGAAGCCCCAGCATTTT.

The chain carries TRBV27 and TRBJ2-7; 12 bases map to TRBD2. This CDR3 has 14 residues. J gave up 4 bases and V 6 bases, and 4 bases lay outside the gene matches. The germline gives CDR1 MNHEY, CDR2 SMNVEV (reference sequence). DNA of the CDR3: TGTGCCAGCAGCCGGGGGACTAGCGGGTACGAGCAGTACTTC. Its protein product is CASSRGTSGYEQYF.